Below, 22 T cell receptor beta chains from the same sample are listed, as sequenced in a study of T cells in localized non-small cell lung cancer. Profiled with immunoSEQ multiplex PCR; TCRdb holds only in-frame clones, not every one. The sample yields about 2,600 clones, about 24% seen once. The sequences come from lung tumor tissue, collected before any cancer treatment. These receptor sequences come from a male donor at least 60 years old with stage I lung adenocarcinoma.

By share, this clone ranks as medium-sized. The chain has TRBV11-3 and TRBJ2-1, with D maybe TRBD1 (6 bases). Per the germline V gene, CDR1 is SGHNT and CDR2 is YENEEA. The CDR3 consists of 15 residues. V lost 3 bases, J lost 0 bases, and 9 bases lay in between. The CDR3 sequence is CASSLVGGSYNEQFF. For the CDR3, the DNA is TGTGCCAGCAGCTTGGTAGGGGGCTCCTACAATGAGCAGTTCTTC.

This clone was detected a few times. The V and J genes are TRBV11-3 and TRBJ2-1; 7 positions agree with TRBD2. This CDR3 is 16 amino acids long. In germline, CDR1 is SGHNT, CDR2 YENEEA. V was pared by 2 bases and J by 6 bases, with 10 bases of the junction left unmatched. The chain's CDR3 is CASSLNPEWTSNEQFF. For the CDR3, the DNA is TGTGCCAGCAGCTTAAATCCCGAATGGACTAGCAATGAGCAGTTCTTC.

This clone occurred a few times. CDR3 in DNA: TGCGCCGGCACCCACCAGGGGGGTGTAGAATTGTTCTTC. Translating gives CAGTHQGGVELFF. The V gene is TRBV10-2, the J gene TRBJ2-1, with D tentatively TRBD1 (7 bases). The ends were cut back, 11 bases at V and 15 bases at J, with 26 bases in the middle. The CDR3 contains 13 residues. Germline V gene sequence: CDR1 WSHSY, CDR2 SAAADI.

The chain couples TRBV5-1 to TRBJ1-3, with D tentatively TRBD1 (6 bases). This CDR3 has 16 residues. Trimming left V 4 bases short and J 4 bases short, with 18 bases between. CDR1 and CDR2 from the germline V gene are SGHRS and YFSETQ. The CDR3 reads CASSPSGEGTGNTIYF. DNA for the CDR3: TGCGCCAGCAGCCCCTCAGGGGAGGGTACGGGAAACACCATATATTTT.

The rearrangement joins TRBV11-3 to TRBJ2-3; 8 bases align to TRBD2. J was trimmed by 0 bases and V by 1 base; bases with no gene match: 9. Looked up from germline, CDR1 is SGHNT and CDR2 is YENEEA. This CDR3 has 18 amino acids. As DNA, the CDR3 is TGTGCCAGCAGCTTAGTCAGACCGGGACTAGGGAGCACAGATACGCAGTATTTT. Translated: CASSLVRPGLGSTDTQYF.

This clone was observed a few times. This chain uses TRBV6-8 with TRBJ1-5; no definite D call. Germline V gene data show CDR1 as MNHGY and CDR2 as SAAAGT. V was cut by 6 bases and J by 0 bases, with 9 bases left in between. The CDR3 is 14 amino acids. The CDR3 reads CASRSGYSNQPQHF. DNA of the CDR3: TGTGCCAGCAGATCAGGTTATAGCAATCAGCCCCAGCATTTT.

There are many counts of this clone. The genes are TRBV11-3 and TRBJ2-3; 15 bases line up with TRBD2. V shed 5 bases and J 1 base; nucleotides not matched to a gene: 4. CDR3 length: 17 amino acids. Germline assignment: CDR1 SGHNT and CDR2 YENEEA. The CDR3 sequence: CASSAGLAGGGTDTQYF. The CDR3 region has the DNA TGTGCCAGCAGCGCCGGACTAGCGGGGGGGGGCACAGATACGCAGTATTTT.

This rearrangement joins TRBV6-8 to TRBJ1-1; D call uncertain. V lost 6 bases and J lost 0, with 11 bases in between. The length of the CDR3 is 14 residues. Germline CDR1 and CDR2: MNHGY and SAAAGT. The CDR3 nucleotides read TGTGCCAGCAGGGACGCGGGGTTGAACACTGAAGCTTTCTTT. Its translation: CASRDAGLNTEAFF.

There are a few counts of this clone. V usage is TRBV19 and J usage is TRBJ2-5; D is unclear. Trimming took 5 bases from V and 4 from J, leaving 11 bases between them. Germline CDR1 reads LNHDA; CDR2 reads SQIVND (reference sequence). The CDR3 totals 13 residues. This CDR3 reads CASSALRGETQYF. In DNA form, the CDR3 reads TGTGCCAGTAGTGCCCTCCGAGGAGAGACCCAGTACTTC.

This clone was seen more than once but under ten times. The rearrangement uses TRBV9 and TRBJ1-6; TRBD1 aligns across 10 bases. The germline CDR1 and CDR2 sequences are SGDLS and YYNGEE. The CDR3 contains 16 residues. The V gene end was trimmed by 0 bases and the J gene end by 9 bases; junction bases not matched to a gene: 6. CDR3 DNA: TGTGCCAGCAGCGTAGCCGCGACAGGGGGCAGTTCACCCCTCCACTTT. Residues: CASSVAATGGSSPLHF.

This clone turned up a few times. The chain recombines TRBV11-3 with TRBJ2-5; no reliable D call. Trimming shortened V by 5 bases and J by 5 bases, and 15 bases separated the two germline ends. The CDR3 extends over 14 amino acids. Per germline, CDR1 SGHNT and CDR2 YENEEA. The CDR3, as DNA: TGTGCCAGCAGCCGAGGTGGCCAGGCCGAGACCCAGTACTTC. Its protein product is CASSRGGQAETQYF. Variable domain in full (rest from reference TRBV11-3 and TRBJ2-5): EAGVVQSPRYKIIEKKQPVAFWCNPISGHNTLYWYLQNLGQGPELLIRYENEEAVDDSQLPKDRFSAERLKGVDSTLKIQPAELGDSAVYLCASSRGGQAETQYFGPGTRLLVL.

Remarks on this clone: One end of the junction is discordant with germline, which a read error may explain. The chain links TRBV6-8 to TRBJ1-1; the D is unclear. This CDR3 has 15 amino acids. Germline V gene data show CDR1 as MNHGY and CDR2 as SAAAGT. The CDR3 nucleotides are TGTGCCAGCAGTGACTCAGCGGGGAAGGGCACTGAAGCTTTCTTT. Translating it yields CASSDSAGKGTEAFF.

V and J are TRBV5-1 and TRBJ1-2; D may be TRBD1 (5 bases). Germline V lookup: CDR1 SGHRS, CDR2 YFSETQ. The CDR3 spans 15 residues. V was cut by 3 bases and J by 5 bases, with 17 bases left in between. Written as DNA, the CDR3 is TGCGCCAGCAGCTCTCCCGGGGCGGCACCTTATGGCTACACCTTC. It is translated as CASSSPGAAPYGYTF.

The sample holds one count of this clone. The CDR3 bases are TGTGCCAGCAGCTTAGGGGCAGCGTCCACCCACCGCACAGATACGCAGTATTTT. The encoded protein is CASSLGAASTHRTDTQYF. This rearrangement joins TRBV11-3 to TRBJ2-3; unclear D gene. Germline loops: CDR1 SGHNT, CDR2 YENEEA. Trimming stripped 1 base from V and 1 base from J, with 18 bases between. CDR3 length: 18 amino acids.

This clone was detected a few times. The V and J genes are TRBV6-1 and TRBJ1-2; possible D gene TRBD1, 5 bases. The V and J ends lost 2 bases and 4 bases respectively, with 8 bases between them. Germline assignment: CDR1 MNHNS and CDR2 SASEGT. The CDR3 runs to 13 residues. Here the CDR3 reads CASSETGIYGYTF. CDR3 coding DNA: TGTGCCAGCAGTGAAACAGGTATCTATGGCTACACCTTC.

The CDR3 region is CASSPGGTGQPQHF. The DNA of the CDR3 is TGCGCCAGCAGCCCGGGTGGGACAGGGCAGCCCCAGCATTTT. The chain has TRBV5-1 and TRBJ1-5, with 9 bases fitting TRBD1. Germline-derived CDR1 and CDR2 are SGHRS and YFSETQ. This CDR3 spans 14 amino acids. Trimming cost V 4 bases and J 7 bases; bases outside gene matches: 6.

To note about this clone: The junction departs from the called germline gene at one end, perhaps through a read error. The CDR3 nucleotides read TGTGCCTGGAGAGATATGGGGGGGACCAACTTTGGCTACACCTTC. It is translated as CAWRDMGGTNFGYTF. The chain combines TRBV30 with TRBJ1-2; the D gene is possibly TRBD1 (5 bases). Germline V gene lookup returns CDR1 GTSNPN and CDR2 SVGIG (reference sequence). This CDR3 has 15 amino acids.

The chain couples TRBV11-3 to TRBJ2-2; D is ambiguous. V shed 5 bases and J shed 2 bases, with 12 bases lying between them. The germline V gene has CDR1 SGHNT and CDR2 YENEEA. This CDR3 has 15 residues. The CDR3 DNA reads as TGTGCCAGCAGCCGTGGACGGGCAAACACCGGGGAGCTGTTTTTT. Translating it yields CASSRGRANTGELFF. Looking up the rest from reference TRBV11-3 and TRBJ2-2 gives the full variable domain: EAGVVQSPRYKIIEKKQPVAFWCNPISGHNTLYWYLQNLGQGPELLIRYENEEAVDDSQLPKDRFSAERLKGVDSTLKIQPAELGDSAVYLCASSRGRANTGELFFGEGSRLTVL.

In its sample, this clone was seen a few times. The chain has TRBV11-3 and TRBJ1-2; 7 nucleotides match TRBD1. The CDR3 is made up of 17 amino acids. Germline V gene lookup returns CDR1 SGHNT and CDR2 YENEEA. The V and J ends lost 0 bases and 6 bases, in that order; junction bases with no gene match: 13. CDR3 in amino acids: CASSLDLTTGVVDGYTF. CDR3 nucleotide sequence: TGTGCCAGCAGCTTAGATCTAACAACAGGGGTGGTAGATGGCTACACCTTC.

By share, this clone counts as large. The CDR3 sequence is CASSVAEISYEQYF. For the CDR3, the DNA is TGTGCCAGCAGCGTTGCGGAGATCTCCTACGAGCAGTACTTC. The chain uses TRBV9 and TRBJ2-7; no reliable D call. Germline loops: CDR1 SGDLS, CDR2 YYNGEE. The CDR3 covers 14 residues. Trimming took off 2 bases at V and 0 bases at J, with 9 bases between the two ends.

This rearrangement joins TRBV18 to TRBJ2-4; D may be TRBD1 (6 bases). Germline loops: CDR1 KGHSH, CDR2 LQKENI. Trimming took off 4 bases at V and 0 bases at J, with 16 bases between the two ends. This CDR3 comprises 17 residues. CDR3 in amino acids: CASSQTLQGLAKNIQYF. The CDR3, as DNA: TGTGCCAGCTCACAAACCTTACAGGGTCTAGCCAAAAACATTCAGTACTTC. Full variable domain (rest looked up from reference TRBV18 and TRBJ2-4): NAGVMQNPRHLVRRRGQEARLRCSPMKGHSHVYWYRQLPEEGLKFMVYLQKENIIDESGMPKERFSAEFPKEGPSILRIQQVVRGDSAAYFCASSQTLQGLAKNIQYFGAGTRLSVL.

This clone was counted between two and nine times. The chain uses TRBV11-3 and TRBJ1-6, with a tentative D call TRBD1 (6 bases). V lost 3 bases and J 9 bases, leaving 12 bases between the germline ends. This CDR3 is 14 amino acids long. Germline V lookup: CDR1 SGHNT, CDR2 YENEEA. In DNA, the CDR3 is TGTGCCAGCAGCTTGCGGGAACAGGGTTCACCCCTCCACTTT. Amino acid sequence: CASSLREQGSPLHF.